This TCR beta chain was observed in a study of CD8+CD57+ T cells in acquired aplastic anemia. It was genomic DNA that served as the template for profiling TCR beta VDJ and CDR3. TCRdb itself ran the reads through MiXCR, one entry per CDR3 protein. The table lists 150,000 to 200,000 distinct CDR3 sequences, around 45% of them singletons. The CDR3 totals 14 residues. The V end lost 0 bases, the J end lost 4 bases, and 9 bases lay between the germline ends. Germline loops: CDR1 SNHLY, CDR2 FYNNEI. The sample consisted of sorted CD4+, CD8+, or CD8+CD57+ T cells (not recorded which) from PBMCs. The source is a human donor in good health. The chain links TRBV2 to TRBJ1-2; D might be TRBD1 (5 bases). The CDR3 region is CASSEAGRGYGYTF. DNA of the CDR3: TGTGCCAGCAGTGAAGCGGGTAGGGGCTATGGCTACACCTTC.